The T cell receptor (beta chain) described here comes from a study of Ad26.COV2.S vaccination and SARS-CoV-2 variants. Study in general: Recipients of Ad26.COV2.S got it intramuscularly, once or twice 56 days apart.

Regarding this clone: Its antigen is not known.

Sample treatment: 15 to 20 received Ad26.COV2.S at low or high dose, single or two shots; about 5 received placebo; per-sample allocation not given. Collection of the samples took place on day 63 after the first injection of vaccine or placebo. The data were produced by immunoSEQ multiplex PCR, yet TCRdb's version contains in-frame clones alone and is incomplete. The sample consists of roughly 320,000 clones, roughly 91% of them appearing once. Study observations and caveats: Post-vaccination spike-specific CD8+ and CD4+ T cell responses reportedly had substantial breadth. From the TCR breadth and depth analyses, total T cell responses may have been underestimated.

This receptor was identified in a person between 18 and 60 years old who received the Ad26.COV2.S COVID-19 vaccine or a placebo. The input for sequencing was peripheral blood, taken in a trial of Ad26.COV2.S vaccine versus placebo.

The CDR3 is CASSLERGEQYF. The CDR3 DNA reads TGTGCCAGCAGTTTGGAAAGGGGCGAGCAGTACTTC. The chain joins TRBV28 to TRBJ2-7; D perhaps matches TRBD1 (5 bases). The CDR3 has 12 residues. The germline V gene has CDR1 MDHEN and CDR2 SYDVKM. Trimming pared 3 bases from V and 6 bases from J, leaving 9 bases between.